Below, 3 T cell receptor beta chains from the same sample are listed, as sequenced in a study of CD8+CD57+ T cells in acquired aplastic anemia. The template used for profiling TCR beta VDJ and CDR3 was genomic DNA. TCRdb reprocessed the reads with MiXCR, giving one entry per CDR3 protein. The repertoire holds 90,000 to 120,000 distinct CDR3 sequences, with around half as singletons. The sample was sorted CD4+, CD8+, or CD8+CD57+ T cells (not recorded which) from PBMCs. These receptors were taken from a human donor in good health, serving as a control.

V is TRBV2 and J is TRBJ1-2; D ambiguous. Germline assignment: CDR1 SNHLY and CDR2 FYNNEI. Trimming left V 2 bases short and J 4 bases short, with 8 bases between. This CDR3 spans 13 amino acids. In DNA, the CDR3 is TGTGCCAGCAGTGAACAAGGACCCTATGGCTACACCTTC. This sequence encodes CASSEQGPYGYTF.

This clonotype was seen a few times. It may be a read error: a sequence one base away is much more abundant. V usage is TRBV11-1 and J usage is TRBJ1-2; 7 nucleotides line up with TRBD1. Germline CDR1 reads SGHAT; CDR2 reads FQDESV (reference sequence). Germline trimming cut 5 bases from V and 4 bases from J; bases unmatched to any gene: 13. The CDR3 consists of 16 residues. CDR3: CASSRSNGRDSYGYTF. CDR3 DNA sequence: TGTGCCAGCAGCCGCTCAAACGGCCGGGACAGCTATGGCTACACCTTC.

There are many counts of this clonotype. The genes are TRBV7-9 and TRBJ2-5; 8 positions match TRBD2. The CDR3 has 14 amino acids. With V trimmed by 3 bases and J by 5 bases, 5 bases remained unmatched. Germline CDR1 SEHNR, CDR2 FQNEAQ (reference sequence). The CDR3: CASSFRGGLETQYF. In DNA, the CDR3 is TGTGCCAGCAGCTTCCGGGGGGGCCTGGAGACCCAGTACTTC. Using reference TRBV7-9 and TRBJ2-5 for the parts outside the CDR3, the full variable domain is DTGVSQNPRHKITKRGQNVTFRCDPISEHNRLYWYRQTLGQGPEFLTYFQNEAQLEKSRLLSDRFSAERPKGSFSTLEIQRTEQGDSAMYLCASSFRGGLETQYFGPGTRLLVL.